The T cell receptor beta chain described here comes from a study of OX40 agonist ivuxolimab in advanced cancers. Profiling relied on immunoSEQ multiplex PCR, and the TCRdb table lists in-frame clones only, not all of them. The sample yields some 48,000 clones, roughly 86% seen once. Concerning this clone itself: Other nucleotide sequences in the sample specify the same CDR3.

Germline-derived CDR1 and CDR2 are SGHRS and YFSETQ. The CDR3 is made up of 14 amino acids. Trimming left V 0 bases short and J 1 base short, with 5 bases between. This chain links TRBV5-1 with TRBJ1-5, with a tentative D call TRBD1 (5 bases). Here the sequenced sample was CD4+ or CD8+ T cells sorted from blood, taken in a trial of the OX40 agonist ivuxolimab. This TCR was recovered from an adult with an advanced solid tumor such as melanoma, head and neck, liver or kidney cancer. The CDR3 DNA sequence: TGCGCCAGCAGCTTGGAGGGGAGCAATCAGCCCCAGCATTTT. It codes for CASSLEGSNQPQHF. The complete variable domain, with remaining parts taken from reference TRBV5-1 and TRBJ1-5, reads KAGVTQTPRYLIKTRGQQVTLSCSPISGHRSVSWYQQTPGQGLQFLFEYFSETQRNKGNFPGRFSGRQFSNSRSEMNVSTLELGDSALYLCASSLEGSNQPQHFGDGTRLSIL.